This record concerns one T cell receptor (beta chain) sequence. This receptor's antigen is unknown. Qualities for individual bases were not recorded, and no much larger clone is one base off. What this sample's time point label stands for: about 28 days (+/-7) after the second vaccine dose. AZD1222 recipients with second doses at about 4 weeks or about 12 weeks were pooled, because spike-specific TCR depth and breadth did not differ between schedules. Vaccinee samples were obtained from the UK trials COV001 and COV002, which included a single-blind randomized controlled phase 2/3 trial of AZD1222 (ChAdOx1 nCoV-19) in healthy adults. Trial participant PBMC samples were collected at day 0 and day 28 after the second dose for TCRbeta chain sequencing. This entry is derived from a study of T cell responses to AZD1222 COVID-19 vaccine (dated by TCRdb to 2020 to 2023). A note on the overall study: A total of more than 230 trial participants underwent TCR sequencing, of whom 200 to 220 received two doses of AZD1222 and approximately 25 received two doses of the MenACWY control vaccine. Trial participants were enrolled into age subgroups of 18-55, 56-69 and 70-plus years, which contained about 150, 28 and 57 TCR-sequenced participants, respectively. General conclusions and limits of the study: In the small 56-69-year group, the increase in depth fell short of significance, most likely because of low power. Most participants were white British and females outnumbered males, and the authors suggested that clonal diversity may have been underestimated. Spike-specific TCR breadth and depth rose significantly after two AZD1222 doses compared with day 0 and with MenACWY recipients. Because no samples from the day 14 peak response were available, repertoires could be characterized only after the peak T cell response. Conclusions about previously exposed vaccinees are limited, since just a handful of AZD1222 recipients were seropositive for SARS-CoV-2 at baseline. Epitopes outside the regions mutated in the B.1.351 and B.1.1.7 variants were reportedly recognized by nearly half of the unique spike-specific TCRs. CD4 TCRs associated with the vaccine covered the entire spike protein, and the dominant responses were in regions 160-218 and 743-854.

The CDR3 regions of human TCRbeta chains were analyzed by immunosequencing. The source study handled its data this way. Repertoire TCRs were checked for matches against a reference library of SARS-CoV-2-specific TCRs that had been generated using the MIRA antigen-specificity platform. Breadth was defined as the fraction of unique TCRs that were SARS-CoV-2-associated, and depth was defined as the fraction of total T cells that were SARS-CoV-2-associated. Using the MIRA data, each spike-specific TCR was assigned both to the spike region to which the TCR was reactive and to a CD4 or CD8 class. Log10-transformed breadth and depth values were compared by one-way ANOVA with Sidak's multiple comparisons tests. Here the immuneACCESS table is served through TCRdb, limited to in-frame sequences with V and J called. Missing clones are a known gap in these copies; in checked studies unresolved V genes cover under half, and the rest lacks a known reason. V and J calls and clone size are given by that table; D and trimming were obtained from the DNA. The sample includes about 81,000 clones, with just over 90% observed a single time. 9.5% to 13% of the sample is held by the ten biggest clonotypes.

The CDR3 has 14 amino acids, counting the end cysteine and phenylalanine. Only the CDR3 part of the read is kept: 42 bases, read in frame from the first base. V lost 8 bases and J lost 6 bases; the stretch between them is 19 bases long. The germline V gene encodes CDR1 MNHEY and CDR2 SVGAGI. The rearranged segments are TRBV6-5 and TRBJ1-2; possibly the D gene is TRBD1, per 6 matching bases. The clonotype was recovered from an adult who received the AZD1222 COVID-19 vaccine. Sequencing used peripheral blood, obtained 28 days after the second AZD1222 dose. This receptor carries the CDR3 CASHTQDREDGYTF. The nucleotide sequence is given as TGTGCCAGCCACACTCAGGACAGAGAAGATGGCTACACCTTC.